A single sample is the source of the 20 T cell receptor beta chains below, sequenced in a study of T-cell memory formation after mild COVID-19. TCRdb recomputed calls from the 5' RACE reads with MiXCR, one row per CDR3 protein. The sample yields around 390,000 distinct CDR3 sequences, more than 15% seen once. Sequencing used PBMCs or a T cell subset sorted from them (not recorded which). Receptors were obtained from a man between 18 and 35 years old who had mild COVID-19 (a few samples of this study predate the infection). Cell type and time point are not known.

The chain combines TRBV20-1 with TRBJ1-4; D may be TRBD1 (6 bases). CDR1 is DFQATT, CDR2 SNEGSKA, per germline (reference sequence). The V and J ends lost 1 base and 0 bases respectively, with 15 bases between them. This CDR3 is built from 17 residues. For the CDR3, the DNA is TGCAGTGCTAGAGTGAATCAGGGGCAAACAACTAATGAAAAACTGTTTTTT. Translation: CSARVNQGQTTNEKLFF.

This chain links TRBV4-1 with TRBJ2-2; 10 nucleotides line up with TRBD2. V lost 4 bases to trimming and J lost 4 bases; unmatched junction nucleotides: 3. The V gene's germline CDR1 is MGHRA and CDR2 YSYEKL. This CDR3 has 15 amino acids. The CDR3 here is CASSLSGGTTGELFF. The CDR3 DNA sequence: TGCGCCAGCAGCCTTAGCGGGGGGACCACCGGGGAGCTGTTTTTT.

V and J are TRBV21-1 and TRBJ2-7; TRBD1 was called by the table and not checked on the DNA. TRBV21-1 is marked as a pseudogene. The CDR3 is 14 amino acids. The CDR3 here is CASSRPGVDSEQYF. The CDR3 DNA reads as TGTGCCAGCAGCAGACCAGGGGTGGACTCCGAGCAGTACTTC.

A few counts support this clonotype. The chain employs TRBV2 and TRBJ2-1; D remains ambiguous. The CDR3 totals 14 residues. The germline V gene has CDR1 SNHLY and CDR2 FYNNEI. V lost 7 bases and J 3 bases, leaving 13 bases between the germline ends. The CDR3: CASKRVWLYNEQFF. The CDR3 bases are TGTGCCAGCAAAAGAGTTTGGCTCTACAATGAGCAGTTCTTC.

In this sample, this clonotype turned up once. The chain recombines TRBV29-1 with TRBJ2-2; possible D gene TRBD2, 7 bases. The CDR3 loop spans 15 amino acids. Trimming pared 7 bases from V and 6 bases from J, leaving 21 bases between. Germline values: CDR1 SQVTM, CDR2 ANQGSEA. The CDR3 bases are TGCAGCGCCTTCCGAGCCGGGGGGCGGGCCGGGGAGCTGTTTTTT. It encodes CSAFRAGGRAGELFF.

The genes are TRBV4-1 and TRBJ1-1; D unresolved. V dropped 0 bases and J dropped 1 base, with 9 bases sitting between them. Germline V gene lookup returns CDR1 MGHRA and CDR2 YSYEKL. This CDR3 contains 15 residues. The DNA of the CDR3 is TGCGCCAGCAGCCAAGACGGCGCTACGAACACTGAAGCTTTCTTT. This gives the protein CASSQDGATNTEAFF.

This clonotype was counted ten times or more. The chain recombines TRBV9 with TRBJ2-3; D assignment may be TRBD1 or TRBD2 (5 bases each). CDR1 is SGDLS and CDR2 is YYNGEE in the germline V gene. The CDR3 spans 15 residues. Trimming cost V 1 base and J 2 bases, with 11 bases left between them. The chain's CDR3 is CASSVSWGNTDTQYF. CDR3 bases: TGTGCCAGCAGCGTATCCTGGGGGAACACAGATACGCAGTATTTT.

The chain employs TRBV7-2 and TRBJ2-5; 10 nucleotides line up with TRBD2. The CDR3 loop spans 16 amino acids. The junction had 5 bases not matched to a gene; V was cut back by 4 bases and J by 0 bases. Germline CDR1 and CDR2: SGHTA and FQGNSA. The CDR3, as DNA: TGTGCCAGCAGCTCGGTTAGCGGGAGGTACCAAGAGACCCAGTACTTC. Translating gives CASSSVSGRYQETQYF.

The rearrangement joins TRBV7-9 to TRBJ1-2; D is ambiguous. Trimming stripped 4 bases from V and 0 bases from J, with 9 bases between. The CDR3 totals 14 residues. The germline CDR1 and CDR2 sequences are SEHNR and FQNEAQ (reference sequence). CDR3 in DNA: TGTGCCAGCAGCTCCGACGGGCCTAACTATGGCTACACCTTC. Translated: CASSSDGPNYGYTF.

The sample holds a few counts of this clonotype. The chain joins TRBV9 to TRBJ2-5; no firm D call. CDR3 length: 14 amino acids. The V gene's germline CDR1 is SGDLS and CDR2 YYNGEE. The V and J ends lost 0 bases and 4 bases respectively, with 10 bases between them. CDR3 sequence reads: CASSVVSQGETQYF. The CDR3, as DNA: TGTGCCAGCAGCGTAGTATCTCAAGGAGAGACCCAGTACTTC.

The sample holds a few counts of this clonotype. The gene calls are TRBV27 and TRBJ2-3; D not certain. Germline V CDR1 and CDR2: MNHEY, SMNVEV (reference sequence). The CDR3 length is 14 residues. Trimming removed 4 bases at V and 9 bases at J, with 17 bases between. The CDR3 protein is CASSSLGPPLTQYF. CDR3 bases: TGTGCCAGCAGTTCTCTTGGGCCACCCCTCACGCAGTATTTT.

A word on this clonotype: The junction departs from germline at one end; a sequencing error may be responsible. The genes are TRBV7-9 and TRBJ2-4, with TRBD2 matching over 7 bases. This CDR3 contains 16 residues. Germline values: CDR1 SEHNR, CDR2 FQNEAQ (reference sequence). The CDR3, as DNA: TGTTCCAGCAGCTTGTCTAGCGGAGTAGCCAAAAACATTCAGTACTTC. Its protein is CSSSLSSGVAKNIQYF.

This CDR3 is CASRDRARTIYF. As DNA, the CDR3 is TGTGCCAGCAGGGACCGGGCTCGCACCATATATTTT. The gene calls are TRBV7-9 and TRBJ1-3; D is unclear. V gave up 6 bases and J gave up 9 bases, with 12 bases separating them. In germline, CDR1 is SEHNR, CDR2 FQNEAQ (reference sequence). The CDR3 has 12 residues.

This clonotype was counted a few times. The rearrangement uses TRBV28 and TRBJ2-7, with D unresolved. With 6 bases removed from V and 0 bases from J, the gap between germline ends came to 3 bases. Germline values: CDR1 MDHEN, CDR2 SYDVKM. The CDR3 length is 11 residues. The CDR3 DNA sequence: TGTGCCAGCAGGAACTCCTACGAGCAGTACGTC. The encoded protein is CASRNSYEQYV.

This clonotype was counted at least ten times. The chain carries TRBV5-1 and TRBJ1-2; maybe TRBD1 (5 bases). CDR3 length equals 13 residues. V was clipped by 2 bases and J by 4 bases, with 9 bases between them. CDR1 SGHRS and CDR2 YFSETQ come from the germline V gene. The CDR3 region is CASSLGDVYGYTF. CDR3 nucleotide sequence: TGCGCCAGCAGCTTAGGGGATGTCTATGGCTACACCTTC.

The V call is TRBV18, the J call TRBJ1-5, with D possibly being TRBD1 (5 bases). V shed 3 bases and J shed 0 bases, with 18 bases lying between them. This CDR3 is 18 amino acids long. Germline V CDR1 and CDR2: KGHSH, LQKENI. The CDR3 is CASSPALRDPYSNQPQHF. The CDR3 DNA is TGTGCCAGCTCACCTGCCCTTCGGGACCCCTATAGCAATCAGCCCCAGCATTTT.

The CDR3 region is CASSYRTGGETQYF. DNA for the CDR3: TGTGCCAGCAGTTACCGAACGGGGGGGGAGACCCAGTACTTC. V is TRBV6-2 or TRBV6-3 and J is TRBJ2-5, with 8 bases fitting TRBD2. Per the germline V gene, CDR1 is MNHEY and CDR2 is SVGEGT. Trimming cost V 2 bases and J 5 bases; bases outside gene matches: 4. This CDR3 contains 14 residues.

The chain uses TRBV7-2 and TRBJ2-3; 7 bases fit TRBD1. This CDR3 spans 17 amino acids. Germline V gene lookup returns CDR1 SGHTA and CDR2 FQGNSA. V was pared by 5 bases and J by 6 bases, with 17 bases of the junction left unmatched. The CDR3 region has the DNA TGTGCCAGCAGCCTCACCTGGACAGGTCGGCTATCGGATACGCAGTATTTT. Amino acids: CASSLTWTGRLSDTQYF.

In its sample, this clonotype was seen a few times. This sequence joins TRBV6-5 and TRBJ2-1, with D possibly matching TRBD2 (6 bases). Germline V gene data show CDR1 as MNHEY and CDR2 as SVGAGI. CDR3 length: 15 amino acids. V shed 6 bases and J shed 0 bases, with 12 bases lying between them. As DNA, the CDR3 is TGTGCCAGCAGCCGGGACTTAGGCTCCTACAATGAGCAGTTCTTC. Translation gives CASSRDLGSYNEQFF.

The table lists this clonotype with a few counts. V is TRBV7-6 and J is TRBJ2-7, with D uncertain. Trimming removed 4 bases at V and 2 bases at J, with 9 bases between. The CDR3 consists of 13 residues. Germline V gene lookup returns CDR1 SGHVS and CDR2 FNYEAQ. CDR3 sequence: CASSSAEAYEQYF. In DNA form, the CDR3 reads TGTGCCAGCAGCTCTGCGGAAGCCTACGAGCAGTACTTC. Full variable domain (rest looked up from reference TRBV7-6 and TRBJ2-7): GAGVSQSPRYKVTKRGQDVALRCDPISGHVSLYWYRQALGQGPEFLTYFNYEAQQDKSGLPNDRFSAERPEGSISTLTIQRTEQRDSAMYRCASSSAEAYEQYFGPGTRLTVT.